This T cell receptor (beta chain) is from a study of blood T cell repertoires in COVID-19 (dated by TCRdb to the early 2020s). As for the study more broadly: Samples from collaborators originated in the United States, Italy and Spain and spanned both the acute and convalescent phases of COVID-19. The prospective study material was composed of cDNA or gDNA derived from T cells, B-cell-depleted T cells, or PBMCs. Deeply sampled blood TCRbeta repertoires from subjects exposed to, actively infected with, or recovered from COVID-19 were included in the dataset. The repertoires were released in a freely available public database meant as a resource for research on the immune response to SARS-CoV-2. Samples were obtained from the ongoing ImmuneRACE study (first 160 participants) and from over a thousand subjects provided by 6 global collaborators. The sample metadata nearly always contained a de-identified subject ID, COVID-19 status, age in years and sex. Where HLA class I and class II types were available, the types were taken from metadata supplied by the sample provider, not from assay-based typing. The full study reports these points: The amount of clinical and demographic metadata varied by source and participant and was provided uncurated.

According to the germline V gene, CDR1 reads MNHEY and CDR2 reads SVGAGI. A distance of 19 bases separates the germline ends of V and J, which lose 7 bases and 6 bases respectively. From cysteine to phenylalanine, the CDR3 is 15 amino acids long. Of all the DNA, just the CDR3 is kept, 45 bases in frame from base 1. A second Seattle source provided samples from volunteer blood donors who had recovered from COVID-19. The collaborating institutions used their own protocols to collect whole blood in K2EDTA tubes. For TCRbeta analysis, collaborator samples were shipped as frozen whole blood, as isolated PBMCs, or as DNA extracted from either sample type. TCRbeta CDR3 regions were amplified from genomic DNA by means of the immunoSEQ Assay, a bias-controlled multiplex PCR. The source study handled its data this way. Nucleated cell counts per sample were estimated from amplification of reference gene primers within the assay. To quantify the absolute abundance of each unique TCRbeta CDR3 rearrangement, sequence reads were collapsed and filtered. For each sample, productive Simpson clonality was calculated by taking the square root of Simpson's diversity index across productive rearrangements. TCRdb stores this immuneACCESS table with in-frame sequences only. Part of the clones is absent; in the studies checked, under half of the shortfall reflects unresolved V genes, and no reason is known for the rest. Clonal size and the V and J genes are those of that table, whereas D and trimming came from the DNA. This sample gives approximately 130,000 clones in total; approximately 84% of them show up just once. The ten largest clones represent approximately 20% of the sample.

On this clone itself: Its antigen is not yet known. Base qualities are not recorded, but no much larger clone differs from it by a single base.

The receptor's source is a woman in her forties or fifties who had recovered from COVID-19. Recombination joined TRBV6-5 with TRBJ1-5; 6 matching bases give a weak D call of TRBD1. The sequencing input was peripheral blood. This receptor has the CDR3 CASNQQGGRSQPQHF. The DNA sequence is as follows: TGTGCCAGCAACCAACAGGGCGGGAGGAGTCAGCCCCAGCATTTT.